Presented here are 4 T cell receptor beta chains from one specimen sequenced in a study of post-analysis software for immune sequencing data. Findings and limits, study-wide: Comparison of patients with controls showed about 5 TRBV segments more frequent in patients, TRBV5-6, TRBV5-1 and TRBV20-1 among them.

These receptors have no identified antigens. Unique molecular identifiers had been added to the TCR beta cDNA libraries. TCRdb re-derived calls from the PCR reads in MiXCR, one entry per CDR3 protein. The profile shows about 540,000 distinct CDR3 sequences, roughly 34% of them singletons. Sequencing was done on a sample of blood. These receptors came from a girl under 18 with multiple sclerosis.

The V gene is TRBV4-2, the J gene TRBJ1-2; weak D call: TRBD1 (6 bases). Germline V gives CDR1 LGHNA, CDR2 YNFKEQ. Trimming cost V 4 bases and J 4 bases, with 19 bases left between them. The CDR3 runs 16 residues. The CDR3 sequence: CASSPTGRGLGYGYTF. The CDR3 nucleotides read TGTGCCAGCAGCCCGACAGGAAGGGGCTTAGGCTATGGCTACACCTTC.

The rearrangement joins TRBV20-1 to TRBJ1-2, with no clear D. CDR3 length: 14 residues. Germline CDR1 is DFQATT and CDR2 is SNEGSKA (reference sequence). V lost 1 base and J 5 bases, leaving 14 bases between the germline ends. The CDR3 bases are TGCAGTGCTAGAGCCCGACATCTCCTATATGGCTACACCTTC. Its protein is CSARARHLLYGYTF.

In its sample, this clonotype was seen once. The chain carries TRBV11-2 and TRBJ1-1, with D perhaps matching TRBD1 (5 bases). Trimming left V 5 bases short and J 0 bases short, with 16 bases between. The CDR3 loop spans 16 amino acids. Germline V gives CDR1 SGHAT, CDR2 FQNNGV. The DNA of the CDR3 is TGTGCCAGCAGCGGCCGGACACGGCCCATGAACACTGAAGCTTTCTTT. As protein: CASSGRTRPMNTEAFF.

This sequence joins TRBV5-6 and TRBJ2-1, with 9 bases identical to TRBD1. The CDR3 is 15 amino acids. Germline CDR1 and CDR2: SGHDT and YYEEEE. The junction had 4 bases not matched to a gene; V was cut back by 6 bases and J by 0 bases. DNA of the CDR3: TGTGCCAGCAAAGGGACAGGGAGCTCCTACAATGAGCAGTTCTTC. It translates to CASKGTGSSYNEQFF.